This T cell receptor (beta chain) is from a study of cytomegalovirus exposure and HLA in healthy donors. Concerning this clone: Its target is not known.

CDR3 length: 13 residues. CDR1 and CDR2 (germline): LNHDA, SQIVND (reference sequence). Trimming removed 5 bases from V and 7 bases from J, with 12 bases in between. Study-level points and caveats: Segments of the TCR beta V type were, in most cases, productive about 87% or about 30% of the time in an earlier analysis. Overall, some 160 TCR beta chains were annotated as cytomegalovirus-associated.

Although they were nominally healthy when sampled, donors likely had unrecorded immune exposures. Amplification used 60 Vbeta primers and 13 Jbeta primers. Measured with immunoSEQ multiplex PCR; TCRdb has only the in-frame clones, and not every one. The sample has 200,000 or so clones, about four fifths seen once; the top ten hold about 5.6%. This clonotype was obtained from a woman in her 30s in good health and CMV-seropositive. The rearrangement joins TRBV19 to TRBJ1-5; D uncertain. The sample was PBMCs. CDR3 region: CASSQSGVQPQHF. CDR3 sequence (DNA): TGTGCCAGTAGTCAAAGCGGGGTACAGCCCCAGCATTTT.